This paragraph covers one TCR beta chain sequence. This specimen belongs to a study of T cell changes during pregnancy in multiple sclerosis. V was clipped by 2 bases and J by 6 bases; unmatched bases: 6. In germline, CDR1 is MGHDK, CDR2 SYGVNS. This CDR3 has 14 amino acids. Produced via immunoSEQ multiplex PCR; TCRdb's table is partial and in-frame only. In the table there are tens of thousands of clones, 90% of which are singletons. Specimen: CD8+ T cells from peripheral blood mononuclear cells, collected in the third trimester of pregnancy. The V call is TRBV25-1, the J call TRBJ1-2; 7 nucleotides agree with TRBD1. This receptor was taken from a female donor with multiple sclerosis, enrolled in a pregnancy study. The CDR3 coding sequence is TGTGCCAGCAGTGAAGCCGGCACAGGGGATGGCTACACCTTC. This sequence encodes CASSEAGTGDGYTF.